This T cell receptor (beta chain) originates from a study of Ad26.COV2.S vaccination and SARS-CoV-2 variants. The treatment: 15 to 20 received Ad26.COV2.S at low or high dose, single or two shots; 5 received placebo; per-sample allocation not given. Specimens were obtained on day 63 following the first vaccine or placebo injection. Study-wide results and limits: People given the vaccine had a wider spike-specific TCR breadth than placebo recipients did.

Comments on this clone: Its target is not known.

CDR1 SGHVS and CDR2 FQNEAQ come from the germline V gene. Trimming took 7 bases from V and 0 from J, leaving 13 bases between them. This CDR3 comprises 15 residues. Profiled with immunoSEQ multiplex PCR; TCRdb holds only in-frame clones, not every one. The repertoire consists of about 250,000 clones, with roughly 87% occurring once and the leading ten covering under 3%. This receptor was taken from a person aged 18-60 years who received the Ad26.COV2.S COVID-19 vaccine or a placebo. This sample comprised peripheral blood, obtained in a trial of Ad26.COV2.S vaccine versus placebo. This rearrangement joins TRBV7-8 to TRBJ2-1; unclear D gene. The CDR3 spells CASKLTQSSYNEQFF. The CDR3 DNA is TGTGCCAGCAAGCTGACCCAGAGCTCCTACAATGAGCAGTTCTTC.